The entry that follows covers one T cell receptor (beta chain) sequence. Measured with immunoSEQ multiplex PCR; TCRdb has only the in-frame clones, and not every one. The sample records around 170,000 clones, 88% being singletons. These data originate in a study of blood T cell repertoires in COVID-19. CDR1 is SGHAT, CDR2 FQNNGV, per germline. CDR3 length equals 19 residues. V dropped 0 bases and J dropped 9; count of bases not matched to a gene: 14. Recruitment covered 20 to 25 US areas and drew participants whose ages spanned about 18 to 90 years. Grouping used clinical history reported by participants in a survey and questionnaire.

The sample taken for sequencing was PBMCs or T cells enriched from blood (not recorded which). The chain couples TRBV11-2 to TRBJ2-1; 13 positions agree with TRBD2. This TCR was recovered from a woman aged 18 to 35 who had recovered from COVID-19. CDR3 DNA: TGTGCCAGCAGCTTAGATATAACGGGACTAGCGGGAAGGTGGGGTGAGCAGTTCTTC. This translates into CASSLDITGLAGRWGEQFF.